This T cell receptor (beta chain) comes out of a study of Graves' ophthalmopathy and Graves' hyperthyroidism. Study results and limitations: The model predicted ophthalmopathy progression with 65% to 71% sensitivity and less than 85% specificity.

This clonotype appeared many times. Its antigen is currently unknown. The germline V gene has CDR1 KGHDR and CDR2 SFDVKD. V shed 9 bases, J shed 6 bases, and the junction held 5 bases outside the gene matches. The CDR3 has 13 amino acids. RNA served as the template for amplifying TCR beta CDR3 regions. HTBI-primed RT-PCR formed the first round, and a multiplex PCR formed the second. TCRdb re-called the multiplex PCR reads through MiXCR, storing one row per CDR3 protein. The sample includes hundreds of thousands of distinct CDR3 sequences, approximately 15% of them seen just once. The chain couples TRBV24-1 to TRBJ2-7; 12 nucleotides line up with TRBD1. Sequenced material: blood. This clonotype was sampled from a woman aged 25 to 39 with Graves' ophthalmopathy. The DNA of the CDR3 is TGTGCCACCGCCGGGACAGGGGGCTCCGAGCAGTACTTC. Its translation: CATAGTGGSEQYF.